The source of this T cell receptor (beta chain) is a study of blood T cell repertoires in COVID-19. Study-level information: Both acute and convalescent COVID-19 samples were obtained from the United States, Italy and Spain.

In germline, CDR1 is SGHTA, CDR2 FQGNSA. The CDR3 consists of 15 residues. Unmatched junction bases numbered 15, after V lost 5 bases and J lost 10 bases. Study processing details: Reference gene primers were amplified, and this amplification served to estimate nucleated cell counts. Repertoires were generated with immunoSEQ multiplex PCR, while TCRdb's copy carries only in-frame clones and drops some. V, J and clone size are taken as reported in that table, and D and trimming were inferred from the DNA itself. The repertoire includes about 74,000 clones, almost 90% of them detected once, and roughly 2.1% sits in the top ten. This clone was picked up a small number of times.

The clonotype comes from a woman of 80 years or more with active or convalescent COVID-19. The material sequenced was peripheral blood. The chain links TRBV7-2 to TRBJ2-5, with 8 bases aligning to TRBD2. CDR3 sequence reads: CASSPHGGEGGDQYF. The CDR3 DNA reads TGTGCCAGCAGCCCCCACGGGGGGGAGGGAGGGGACCAGTACTTC.